This T cell receptor (beta chain) was captured by sequencing in a study of T-cell reconstitution after alpha-beta-depleted transplantation in children. The V gene's germline CDR1 is DFQATT and CDR2 SNEGSKA (reference sequence). The ends lost 7 bases at V and 1 base at J; junction bases unmatched: 3. The CDR3 consists of 14 residues. This sample's TCRbeta library carried unique molecular identifier barcodes. TCRdb itself ran the PCR reads through MiXCR, one entry per CDR3 protein. The top ten clones hold less than 5% of a sample with about 610,000 distinct CDR3 sequences, 8% to 11% of them seen once. A word on this clonotype: A read error is possible here, since a much larger clone lies one base away.

The chain combines TRBV20-1 with TRBJ2-2; 10 nucleotides align to TRBD2. Here the sequenced sample was PBMCs from the stem cell graft donor, taken from the stem cell graft. The TCR was taken from a human donor who donated a stem cell graft to a child with acute myeloid leukemia. The CDR3 region is CSVRTSGNTGELFF. The CDR3 region has the DNA TGCAGTGTTAGGACTAGCGGGAACACCGGGGAGCTGTTTTTT.